Listed here is a single T cell receptor beta chain. Its target is not known. This sample is drawn from a study of OX40 agonist ivuxolimab in advanced cancers. For the study at large: Every 2 weeks, patients got intravenous ivuxolimab at one of six dose levels (0.01-10 mg/kg). Findings and limits, study-wide: At 0.1 to 3.0 mg/kg, CD4+ and CD8+ blood T cells expanded clonally by week 6. Individuals who were partial responders at 0.1-3.0 mg/kg had clonal expansion that ranked among the lowest.

TCRdb's table, derived via immunoSEQ multiplex PCR, lists solely in-frame clones and lacks some. The repertoire consists of around 63,000 clones, with 70% to 90% occurring once and the leading ten covering over 1%. The clonotype was recovered from an adult with an advanced solid tumor such as melanoma, head and neck, liver or kidney cancer. The sample was CD4+ or CD8+ T cells sorted from blood, taken in a trial of the OX40 agonist ivuxolimab.

This CDR3 is CASSLDSLNEQFF. The CDR3 DNA follows: TGTGCCAGCAGCTTAGATTCTCTGAATGAGCAGTTCTTC. This chain links TRBV7-2 with TRBJ2-1, with unresolved D. V dropped 1 base and J dropped 7 bases, with 8 bases sitting between them. The V gene's germline CDR1 is SGHTA and CDR2 FQGNSA. The CDR3 is 13 residues long.